This entry lists 10 T cell receptor beta chains sequenced from one sample in a study of blood T cell repertoires in COVID-19. Data came from immunoSEQ multiplex PCR; TCRdb stores just in-frame clones and leaves some out. The table has hundreds of thousands of clones, 83% seen once. Material: peripheral blood. The receptor source for this set is an older man with acute or convalescent COVID-19.

V usage is TRBV6-5 and J usage is TRBJ2-7; 9 positions agree with TRBD1. With V trimmed by 7 bases and J by 4 bases, 8 bases remained unmatched. CDR1 and CDR2 from the germline V gene are MNHEY and SVGAGI. This CDR3 has 14 residues. The CDR3 nucleotides are TGTGCCAGCAAATCGACAGGGGGTTTTTACGAGCAGTACTTC. Translating gives CASKSTGGFYEQYF.

The chain employs TRBV9 and TRBJ2-1; 9 bases line up with TRBD1. J lost 1 base, V lost 3 bases, and 8 bases had no gene match. Germline V CDR1 and CDR2: SGDLS, YYNGEE. This CDR3 has 17 amino acids. Here the CDR3 reads CASSGTGGAVSYNEQFF. The DNA for the CDR3 is TGTGCCAGCAGCGGAACAGGGGGCGCAGTATCCTACAATGAGCAGTTCTTC.

The chain carries TRBV5-1 and TRBJ2-7; D unclear. Germline V lookup: CDR1 SGHRS, CDR2 YFSETQ. V was clipped by 0 bases and J by 7 bases, with 14 bases between them. This CDR3 has 14 amino acids. CDR3 sequence reads: CASSLEPPAREQYF. The CDR3 bases are TGCGCCAGCAGCTTGGAACCCCCCGCGCGGGAGCAGTACTTC.

This clone was found a few times. The chain joins TRBV19 to TRBJ1-5, with 8 bases aligning to TRBD1. The CDR3 runs 14 residues. Germline V CDR1 and CDR2: LNHDA, SQIVND (reference sequence). V lost 3 bases, J lost 7 bases, and 5 bases stayed unmatched. CDR3 protein: CASSMSGTGQPQHF. CDR3 nucleotide sequence: TGTGCCAGTAGTATGTCAGGGACAGGACAGCCCCAGCATTTT.

This chain links TRBV28 with TRBJ2-2; D possibly corresponds to TRBD2 (5 bases). Germline values: CDR1 MDHEN, CDR2 SYDVKM. The CDR3 is made up of 16 amino acids. Between the trimmed V and J ends, which lost 3 bases and 0 bases, there was a span of 11 bases. The CDR3 here is CASSFWKGANTGELFF. Written as DNA, the CDR3 is TGTGCCAGCAGTTTTTGGAAGGGAGCGAACACCGGGGAGCTGTTTTTT.

This chain uses TRBV18 with TRBJ1-2; 10 bases are a match to TRBD1. There are 15 residues in the CDR3. CDR1 is KGHSH and CDR2 is LQKENI in the germline V gene. The J segment lost 4 bases and the V segment lost 2 bases, leaving 4 bases of the junction unmatched. The CDR3 DNA reads TGTGCCAGCTCACCAGGGACAGGGGTCGGCTATGGCTACACCTTC. It yields the protein CASSPGTGVGYGYTF.

V gene TRBV30 combines with J gene TRBJ2-7, with a weak D call TRBD2 (5 bases). This CDR3 contains 13 residues. V shed 5 bases and J shed 3 bases, with 14 bases lying between them. Per germline, CDR1 GTSNPN and CDR2 SVGIG (reference sequence). CDR3 sequence: CAWGRTLIYEQYF. CDR3 coding DNA: TGTGCCTGGGGACGGACTCTTATCTACGAGCAGTACTTC.

The V call is TRBV5-1, the J call TRBJ1-2, with 8 nucleotides matching TRBD1. Germline trimming cut 3 bases from V and 4 bases from J; bases unmatched to any gene: 5. The length of the CDR3 is 14 residues. Germline lookup yields CDR1 SGHRS and CDR2 YFSETQ. The CDR3 sequence: CASSSGQVPYGYTF. The CDR3 DNA reads as TGCGCCAGCAGCTCGGGACAGGTACCCTATGGCTACACCTTC.

This rearrangement joins TRBV15 to TRBJ1-1; D remains unclear. The CDR3 extends over 15 amino acids. V lost 1 base to trimming and J lost 0 bases, with 9 bases between them. Germline V CDR1 and CDR2: LNHNV, YYDKDF (reference sequence). Here the CDR3 DNA reads TGTGCCACCAGCAGAGGGCAGGCAATGAACACTGAAGCTTTCTTT. Its translation is CATSRGQAMNTEAFF.

This rearrangement joins TRBV14 to TRBJ2-1, with TRBD2 as a possible D gene (6 bases). The CDR3 has 14 amino acids. The V gene's germline CDR1 is SGHDN and CDR2 FVKESK. V lost 4 bases and J lost 4, with 11 bases in between. The CDR3 spells CASSRRDAYNEQFF. As DNA, the CDR3 is TGTGCCAGCAGCCGGAGGGACGCATACAATGAGCAGTTCTTC.